These 12 T cell receptor beta chains were all obtained from the same sample, sequenced in a study of blood T cell repertoires in COVID-19. Sequencing used immunoSEQ multiplex PCR; TCRdb keeps in-frame clones, though not all of them. The table lists 130,000 to 150,000 clones, roughly nine tenths of them singletons. Sequencing was performed on PBMCs or T cells enriched from blood (not recorded which). The receptors stem from a woman aged 40-49 years who had been exposed to COVID-19.

V usage is TRBV9 and J usage is TRBJ2-3; D is perhaps TRBD2 (6 bases). From germline, CDR1 is SGDLS and CDR2 YYNGEE. The CDR3 spans 13 residues. The V end was cut by 4 bases, the J end by 4 bases, with 10 bases between. The CDR3 loop is CASSPRGSDTQYF. In DNA, the CDR3 is TGTGCCAGCAGCCCCCGGGGGTCAGATACGCAGTATTTT.

This chain links TRBV29-1 with TRBJ1-1; the D is unclear. V was shortened by 4 bases and J by 2 bases, with 11 bases between the two germline ends. Germline V lookup: CDR1 SQVTM, CDR2 ANQGSEA. The CDR3 has 13 residues. As DNA, the CDR3 is TGCAGCGTTGGTCCCGGGGAAAACACTGAAGCTTTCTTT. This translates into CSVGPGENTEAFF. Full variable domain (outside the CDR3, taken from reference TRBV29-1 and TRBJ1-1): SAVISQKPSRDICQRGTSLTIQCQVDSQVTMMFWYRQQPGQSLTLIATANQGSEATYESGFVIDKFPISRPNLTFSTLTVSNMSPEDSSIYLCSVGPGENTEAFFGQGTRLTVV.

A single count supports this clone. The V and J genes are TRBV9 and TRBJ2-3; TRBD2 agrees at 10 bases. The CDR3 has 19 amino acids. V gave up 0 bases and J gave up 1 base; unmatched junction bases: 11. Germline assignment: CDR1 SGDLS and CDR2 YYNGEE. The CDR3 nucleotides read TGTGCCAGCAGCGTAGGGCCTAGCGGGAGTGGTTTTGGCACAGATACGCAGTATTTT. Translation gives CASSVGPSGSGFGTDTQYF. Full variable domain (outside the CDR3, taken from reference TRBV9 and TRBJ2-3): DSGVTQTPKHLITATGQRVTLRCSPRSGDLSVYWYQQSLDQGLQFLIQYYNGEERAKGNILERFSAQQFPDLHSELNLSSLELGDSALYFCASSVGPSGSGFGTDTQYFGPGTRLTVL.

This clone is large within its sample. The gene calls are TRBV28 and TRBJ1-6, with 8 bases that match TRBD1. With V trimmed by 4 bases and J by 5 bases, 4 bases remained unmatched. Germline V gene data show CDR1 as MDHEN and CDR2 as SYDVKM. The CDR3 extends over 15 amino acids. CDR3 protein: CASSSGTGDNSPLHF. CDR3 DNA sequence: TGTGCCAGCAGTTCCGGGACAGGTGATAATTCACCCCTCCACTTT.

This clone was recorded only once. V and J are TRBV19 and TRBJ2-3; 8 nucleotides agree with TRBD1. The V segment lost 9 bases and the J segment 0 bases; nucleotides outside the gene matches: 5. This CDR3 spans 14 amino acids. Germline V CDR1 and CDR2: LNHDA, SQIVND (reference sequence). The CDR3 here is CASRDRLSTDTQYF. As DNA, the CDR3 is TGTGCCAGCAGGGACAGGCTCAGCACAGATACGCAGTATTTT.

This clone was seen only once. The conserved closing phenylalanine or tryptophan is absent in this CDR3, likely reflecting a read error. The DNA is omitted, as the CDR3 cannot be located on it reliably, and the CDR3 follows TCRdb's listing. This chain joins TRBV19 and TRBJ1-2; the table's D call of TRBD1 was not tested on the DNA. The CDR3 comprises 12 residues, both ends counted. The V gene's germline CDR1 is LNHDA and CDR2 SQIVND (reference sequence). The CDR3 sequence is CASSGPRQGYFS.

This sequence joins TRBV10-3 and TRBJ1-4, with 9 bases lining up with TRBD1. The CDR3 runs to 13 residues. The V and J ends lost 8 bases and 6 bases, in that order; junction bases with no gene match: 4. Germline V lookup: CDR1 ENHRY, CDR2 SYGVKD. DNA of the CDR3: TGTGCCATCGCGCGGGACAGGGATGAAAAACTGTTTTTT. Translated, it gives CAIARDRDEKLFF.

This chain joins TRBV6-6 and TRBJ1-6; no clear D gene. Germline V gene sequence: CDR1 MNHNY, CDR2 SVGAGI (reference sequence). The CDR3 is made up of 19 amino acids. V lost 5 bases and J 0 bases, leaving 20 bases between the germline ends. The CDR3, as DNA: TGTGCCAGCAGTCCCCCTCGGGGTGTCGGGAGCTCCTATAATTCACCCCTCCACTTT. It yields the protein CASSPPRGVGSSYNSPLHF.

The V and J genes are TRBV5-8 and TRBJ1-5, with 7 bases lining up with TRBD1. The CDR3 is 15 residues long. The V and J ends lost 4 bases and 4 bases, in that order; junction bases with no gene match: 8. CDR1 and CDR2 (germline): SGHTS, YDEGEE. CDR3 in amino acids: CASSHLRGLNQPQHF. The CDR3, as DNA: TGTGCCAGCAGCCACCTAAGGGGGCTTAATCAGCCCCAGCATTTT.

CDR3 nucleotides: TGCGCCAGCAGTGAGTCCACCTACGAGCAGTACTTC. Translation gives CASSESTYEQYF. The V call is TRBV10-1, the J call TRBJ2-7; D gene ambiguous. The CDR3 has 12 amino acids. Trimming took 0 bases from V and 2 from J, leaving 2 bases between them. CDR1 is WNHNN and CDR2 is SYGVQD in the germline V gene (reference sequence).

The V call is TRBV6-5, the J call TRBJ2-2; D remains unclear. Deletions cut 6 bases from V and 5 bases from J, with 10 bases between. The CDR3 is 13 residues long. The germline V gene has CDR1 MNHEY and CDR2 SVGAGI. CDR3 DNA sequence: TGTGCCAGCAGCCGATCGGGTACCGGGGAGCTGTTTTTT. Its protein product is CASSRSGTGELFF.

In DNA form, the CDR3 reads TGTGCCAGCAGCCCATATACAGGGAACACTGAAGCTTTCTTT. Protein: CASSPYTGNTEAFF. This chain uses TRBV7-9 with TRBJ1-1, with a possible D match to TRBD1 (5 bases). Germline-derived CDR1 and CDR2 are SEHNR and FQNEAQ (reference sequence). V gave up 5 bases and J gave up 1 base, with 11 bases separating them. This CDR3 region has 14 residues.